This section outlines one T cell receptor beta chain sequence together with its context. Its specificity is unknown. This specimen comes from a study of T cell responses to AZD1222 COVID-19 vaccine. Study conclusions and caveats: In the spike-specific TCR repertoire, nearly half reportedly target unmutated variant regions. Sampled repertoires all dated from after the peak T cell response. Baseline serology detected seropositivity in only a handful of AZD1222 recipients. Compared with day 0, the breadth and depth of the Spike-specific TCR repertoire rose significantly after two doses of AZD1222.

The method was immunoSEQ multiplex PCR; TCRdb's version includes in-frame clones alone and lacks a portion of them. Of 120,000 to 150,000 clones in the sample, over 75% are singletons; the top ten hold roughly 5.4%. The CDR3 runs to 13 residues. Trimming cost V 3 bases and J 3 bases, with 9 bases left between them. From germline, CDR1 is LGHNT and CDR2 FRNRAP. The source is an adult who received the MenACWY meningococcal vaccine as a control. This specimen was peripheral blood, taken 28 days after the second dose of the MenACWY control vaccine. The chain has TRBV12-5 and TRBJ2-7, with TRBD1 as a possible D gene (5 bases). The CDR3 spells CASGFDTGYEQYF. In DNA, the CDR3 is TGTGCTAGTGGTTTCGATACAGGCTACGAGCAGTACTTC.